Described below is a single T cell receptor (beta chain) sequence and its context. Germline CDR1 and CDR2: MGHDK and SYGVNS. With 10 bases clipped from V and 7 bases from J, the junction kept 8 bases outside the gene matches. The CDR3 length is 12 residues. The assay was immunoSEQ multiplex PCR, and TCRdb's table has in-frame clones only and misses some. The data show about 140,000 clones, approximately 86% seen once. This sample was taken from a study of control samples from healthy donors and cancer patients. This TCR derives from a man aged 18 to 30 in good health. The source material was blood. J is TRBJ2-7 and V is TRBV25-1; 9 nucleotides align to TRBD1. The CDR3: CATQTGGREQYF. In DNA form, the CDR3 reads TGTGCCACACAGACAGGGGGACGGGAGCAGTACTTC.